This T cell receptor (beta chain) appears in the sequencing data of a study of T cell repertoires in cytomegalovirus infection. Study outcomes and limitations: Of the TCR beta families, the public ones yielded a cumulative frequency that identified carriers of CMV plus the relevant HLA.

This clonotype showed up many times. What it binds is not known. This CDR3 is 14 amino acids long. V gave up 7 bases and J gave up 1 base, with 10 bases separating them. Germline values: CDR1 MNHEY, CDR2 SMNVEV (reference sequence). In TCRdb, the reads were re-called with MiXCR into one record per CDR3 protein. The sample carries roughly 730,000 distinct CDR3 sequences, 30% to 40% recorded once. V usage is TRBV27 and J usage is TRBJ2-2, with D possibly TRBD2 on 5 matching bases. Source: cultured PBMCs, taken from culture after CMV antigen stimulation. This clonotype was sampled from a human donor in good health (CMV status not recorded). Some clones in this sample may be carry-over from other donors' samples. This CDR3 reads CASTLGRNTGELFF. The CDR3 nucleotides read TGTGCCAGCACCCTGGGGAGGAACACCGGGGAGCTGTTTTTT.